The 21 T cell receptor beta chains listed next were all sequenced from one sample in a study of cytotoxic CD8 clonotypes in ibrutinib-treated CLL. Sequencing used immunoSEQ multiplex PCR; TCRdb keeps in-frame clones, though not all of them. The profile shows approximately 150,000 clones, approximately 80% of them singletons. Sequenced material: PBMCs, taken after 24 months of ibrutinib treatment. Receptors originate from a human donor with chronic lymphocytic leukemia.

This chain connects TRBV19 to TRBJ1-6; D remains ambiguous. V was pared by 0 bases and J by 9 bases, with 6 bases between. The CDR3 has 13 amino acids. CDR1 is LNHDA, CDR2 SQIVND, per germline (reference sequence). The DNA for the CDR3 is TGTGCCAGTAGTATAGATAAGAGTTCACCCCTCCACTTT. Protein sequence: CASSIDKSSPLHF.

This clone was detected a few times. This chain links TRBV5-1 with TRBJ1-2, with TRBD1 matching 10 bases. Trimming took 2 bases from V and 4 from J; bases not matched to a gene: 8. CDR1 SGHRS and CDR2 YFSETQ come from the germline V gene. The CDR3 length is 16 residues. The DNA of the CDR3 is TGCGCCAGCAGCTTTGGCGCGGGACAGGGGCCCTATGGCTACACCTTC. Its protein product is CASSFGAGQGPYGYTF.

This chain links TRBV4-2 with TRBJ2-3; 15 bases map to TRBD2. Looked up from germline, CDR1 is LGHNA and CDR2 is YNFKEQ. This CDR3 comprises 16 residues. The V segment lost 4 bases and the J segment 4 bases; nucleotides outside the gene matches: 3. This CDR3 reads CASSPRTSGGADTQYF. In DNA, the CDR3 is TGTGCCAGCAGCCCCCGGACTAGCGGGGGGGCAGATACGCAGTATTTT.

CDR3 in DNA: TGTGCCAGCAGCCCCAGGGTCCCCGACAATGAGCAGTTCTTC. Its protein is CASSPRVPDNEQFF. The chain couples TRBV7-8 to TRBJ2-1, with a possible D match to TRBD1 (5 bases). The CDR3 is 14 residues long. The germline gives CDR1 SGHVS, CDR2 FQNEAQ. V lost 5 bases and J 5 bases, leaving 13 bases between the germline ends.

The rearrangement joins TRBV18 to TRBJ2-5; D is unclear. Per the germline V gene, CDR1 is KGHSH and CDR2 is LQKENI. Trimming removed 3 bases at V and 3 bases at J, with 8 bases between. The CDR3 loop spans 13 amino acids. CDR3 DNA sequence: TGTGCCAGCTCACCCCAGCGAGAAGAGACCCAGTACTTC. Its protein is CASSPQREETQYF.

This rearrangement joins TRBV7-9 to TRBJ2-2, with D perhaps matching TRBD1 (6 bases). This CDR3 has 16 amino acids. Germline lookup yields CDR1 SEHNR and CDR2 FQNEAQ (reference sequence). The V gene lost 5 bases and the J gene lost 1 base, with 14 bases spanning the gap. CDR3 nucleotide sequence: TGTGCCAGCAGCCCCTTGGGACACCGGAACACCGGGGAGCTGTTTTTT. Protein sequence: CASSPLGHRNTGELFF.

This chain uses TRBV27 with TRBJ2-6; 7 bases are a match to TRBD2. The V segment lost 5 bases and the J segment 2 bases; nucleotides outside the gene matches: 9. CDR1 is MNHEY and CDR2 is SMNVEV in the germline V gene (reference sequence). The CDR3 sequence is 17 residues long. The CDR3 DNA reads TGTGCCAGCAGTACCAACCTCCGGGGGGCTGGGGCCAACGTCCTGACTTTC. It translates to CASSTNLRGAGANVLTF. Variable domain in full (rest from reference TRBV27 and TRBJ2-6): EAQVTQNPRYLITVTGKKLTVTCSQNMNHEYMSWYRQDPGLGLRQIYYSMNVEVTDKGDVPEGYKVSRKEKRNFPLILESPSPNQTSLYFCASSTNLRGAGANVLTFGAGSRLTVL.

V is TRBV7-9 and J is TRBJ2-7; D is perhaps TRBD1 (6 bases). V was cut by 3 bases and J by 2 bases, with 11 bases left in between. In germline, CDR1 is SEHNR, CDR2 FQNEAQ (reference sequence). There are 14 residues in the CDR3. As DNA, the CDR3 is TGTGCCAGCAGCTTGACGAGGACAGCCTACGAGCAGTACTTC. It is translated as CASSLTRTAYEQYF.

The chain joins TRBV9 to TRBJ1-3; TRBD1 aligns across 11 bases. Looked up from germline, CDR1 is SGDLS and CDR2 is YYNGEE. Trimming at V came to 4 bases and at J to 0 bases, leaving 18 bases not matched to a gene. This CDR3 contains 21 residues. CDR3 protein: CASSPVGWDRGTGGSGNTIYF. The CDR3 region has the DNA TGTGCCAGCAGCCCTGTTGGATGGGACAGGGGGACGGGGGGCTCTGGAAACACCATATATTTT.

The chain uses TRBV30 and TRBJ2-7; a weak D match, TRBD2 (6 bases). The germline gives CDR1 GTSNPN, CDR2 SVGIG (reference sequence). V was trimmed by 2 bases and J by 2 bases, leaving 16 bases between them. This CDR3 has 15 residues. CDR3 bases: TGTGCCTGGAGTCGCGGTAGGAGGGGCGCCTACGAGCAGTACTTC. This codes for CAWSRGRRGAYEQYF.

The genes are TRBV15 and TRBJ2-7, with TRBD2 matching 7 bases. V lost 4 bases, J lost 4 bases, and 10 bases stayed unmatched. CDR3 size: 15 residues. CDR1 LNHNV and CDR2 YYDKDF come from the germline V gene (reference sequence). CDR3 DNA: TGTGCCACCAGCAATCCAGGGACTACTGTTTACGAGCAGTACTTC. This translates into CATSNPGTTVYEQYF.

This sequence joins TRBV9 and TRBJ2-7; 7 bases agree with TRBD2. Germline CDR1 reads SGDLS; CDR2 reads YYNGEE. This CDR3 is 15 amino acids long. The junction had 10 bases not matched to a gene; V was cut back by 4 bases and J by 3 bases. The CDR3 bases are TGTGCCAGCAGCTCGGGGTGGGGCGGGAGCTACGAGCAGTACTTC. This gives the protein CASSSGWGGSYEQYF.

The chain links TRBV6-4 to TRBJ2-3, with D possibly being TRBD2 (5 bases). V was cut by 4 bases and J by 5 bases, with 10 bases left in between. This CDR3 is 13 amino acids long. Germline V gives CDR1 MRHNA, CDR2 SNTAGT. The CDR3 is CASSVDRGDTQYF. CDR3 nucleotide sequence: TGTGCCAGCAGTGTAGACCGGGGAGATACGCAGTATTTT.

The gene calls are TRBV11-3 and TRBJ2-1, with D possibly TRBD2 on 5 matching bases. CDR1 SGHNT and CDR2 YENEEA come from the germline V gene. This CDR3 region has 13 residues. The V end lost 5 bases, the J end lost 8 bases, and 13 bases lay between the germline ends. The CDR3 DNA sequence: TGTGCCAGCAGCCCTCCGAACGGGGATGAGCAGTTCTTC. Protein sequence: CASSPPNGDEQFF.

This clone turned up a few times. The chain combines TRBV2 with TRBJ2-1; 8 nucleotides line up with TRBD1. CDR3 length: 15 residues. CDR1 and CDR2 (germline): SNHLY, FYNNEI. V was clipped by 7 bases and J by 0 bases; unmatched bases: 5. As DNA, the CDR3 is TGTGCCAGCACCCGGGACAGGAGCTCCTACAATGAGCAGTTCTTC. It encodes CASTRDRSSYNEQFF.

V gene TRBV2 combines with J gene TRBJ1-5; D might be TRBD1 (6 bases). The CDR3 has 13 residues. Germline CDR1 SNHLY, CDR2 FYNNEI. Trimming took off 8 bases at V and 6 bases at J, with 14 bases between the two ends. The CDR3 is CASGGFGSQPQHF. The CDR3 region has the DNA TGTGCCAGCGGGGGCTTTGGGTCTCAGCCCCAGCATTTT.

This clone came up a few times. CDR3 DNA sequence: TGTGCCAGCAGTGGACCCAGGGGGCCCCAGCATTTT. Amino acids: CASSGPRGPQHF. The chain has TRBV2 and TRBJ1-5; the D gene is possibly TRBD1 (6 bases). Trimming left V 4 bases short and J 9 bases short, with 10 bases between. The CDR3 loop spans 12 amino acids. Germline V gives CDR1 SNHLY, CDR2 FYNNEI.

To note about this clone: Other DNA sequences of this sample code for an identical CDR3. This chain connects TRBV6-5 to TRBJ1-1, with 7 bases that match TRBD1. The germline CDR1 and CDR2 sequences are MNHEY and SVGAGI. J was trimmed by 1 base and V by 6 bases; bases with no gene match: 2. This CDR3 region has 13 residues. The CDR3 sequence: CASSRQGNTEAFF. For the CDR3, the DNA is TGTGCCAGCAGCCGACAGGGGAACACTGAAGCTTTCTTT.

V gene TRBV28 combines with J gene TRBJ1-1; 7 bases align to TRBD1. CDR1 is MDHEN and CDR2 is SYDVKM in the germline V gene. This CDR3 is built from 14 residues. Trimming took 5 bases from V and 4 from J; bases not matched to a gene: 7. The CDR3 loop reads CASSTRQGITEAFF. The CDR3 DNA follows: TGTGCCAGCAGTACACGACAGGGAATCACTGAAGCTTTCTTT. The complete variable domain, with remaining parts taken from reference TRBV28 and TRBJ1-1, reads DVKVTQSSRYLVKRTGEKVFLECVQDMDHENMFWYRQDPGLGLRLIYFSYDVKMKEKGDIPEGYSVSREKKERFSLILESASTNQTSMYLCASSTRQGITEAFFGQGTRLTVV.

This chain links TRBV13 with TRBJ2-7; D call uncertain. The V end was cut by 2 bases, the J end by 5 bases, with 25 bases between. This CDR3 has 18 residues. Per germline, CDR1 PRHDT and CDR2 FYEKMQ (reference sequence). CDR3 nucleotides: TGTGCCAGCAGCTTATCGCCGCAGCACGCAGGAATTCGGAACGAGCAGTACTTC. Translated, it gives CASSLSPQHAGIRNEQYF.

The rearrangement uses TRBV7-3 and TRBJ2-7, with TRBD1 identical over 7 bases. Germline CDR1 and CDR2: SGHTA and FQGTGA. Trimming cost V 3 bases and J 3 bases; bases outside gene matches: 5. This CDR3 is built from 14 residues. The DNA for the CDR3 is TGTGCCAGCAGCTTCAAAGGGGGCGACTACGAGCAGTACTTC. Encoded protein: CASSFKGGDYEQYF.